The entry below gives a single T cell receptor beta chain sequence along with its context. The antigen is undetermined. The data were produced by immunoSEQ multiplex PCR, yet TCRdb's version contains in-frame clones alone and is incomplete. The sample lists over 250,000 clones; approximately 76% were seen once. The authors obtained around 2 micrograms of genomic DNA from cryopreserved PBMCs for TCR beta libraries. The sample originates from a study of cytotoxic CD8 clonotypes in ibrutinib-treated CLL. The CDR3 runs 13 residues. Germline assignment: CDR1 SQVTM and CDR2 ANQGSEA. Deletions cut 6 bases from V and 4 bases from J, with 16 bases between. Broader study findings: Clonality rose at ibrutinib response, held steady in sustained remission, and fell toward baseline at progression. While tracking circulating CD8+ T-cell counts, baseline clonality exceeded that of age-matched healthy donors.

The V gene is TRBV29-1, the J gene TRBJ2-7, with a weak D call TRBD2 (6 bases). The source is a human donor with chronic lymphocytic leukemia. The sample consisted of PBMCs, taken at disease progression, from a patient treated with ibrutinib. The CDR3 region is CSVLGRGTYEQYF. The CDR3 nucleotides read TGCAGCGTCCTGGGGCGGGGAACATACGAGCAGTACTTC.